Below, 18 T cell receptor beta chains from the same sample are listed, as sequenced in a study of molecular identifiers for immune sequencing clone quantification. From the PCR reads, TCRdb called clonotypes with MiXCR, one entry per CDR3 protein. The repertoire consists of about half a million distinct CDR3 sequences, with over 20% occurring once and the leading ten covering around 0.84%. The sample was naive CD8+ T cells from blood, with Jurkat cell RNA spiked in. Described subset: FACS-sorted CD8+CD4-CCR7+CD45RA+ naive T cells. These receptors were collected from a human donor in good health. Some libraries in this study had Jurkat cell RNA spiked in.

The table lists this clonotype with many counts. The chain combines TRBV6-2 or TRBV6-3 with TRBJ2-7, with 11 bases matching TRBD1. Per germline, CDR1 MNHEY and CDR2 SVGEGT. Trimming removed 1 base from V and 2 bases from J; junction bases left unmatched: 7. This CDR3 is built from 17 residues. CDR3 amino acids: CASSYFPGDRGAYEQYF. Here the CDR3 DNA reads TGTGCCAGCAGTTACTTCCCCGGGGACAGGGGGGCCTACGAGCAGTACTTC.

This clonotype was counted only a few times. The chain couples TRBV9 to TRBJ1-4; D is unresolved. V lost 7 bases and J lost 8, with 12 bases in between. The CDR3 loop spans 12 amino acids. Germline V gene lookup returns CDR1 SGDLS and CDR2 YYNGEE. Here the CDR3 reads CASGGSKEKLFF. The CDR3 bases are TGTGCCAGCGGAGGGTCAAAGGAAAAACTGTTTTTT.

This clonotype was observed a few times. The junction shows a germline mismatch at one end, possibly a read error. The chain is built from TRBV11-2 and TRBJ2-1; TRBD2 might be the D (6 bases). The germline gives CDR1 SGHAT, CDR2 FQNNGV. The CDR3 extends over 13 amino acids. Written as DNA, the CDR3 is TGTGCCAGCAGCTTAGTTTCGGGGGATGAGCAGTTCTTT. Translated: CASSLVSGDEQFF.

The V gene is TRBV2, the J gene TRBJ2-1, with 10 bases aligning to TRBD2. The CDR3 has 17 residues. Per the germline V gene, CDR1 is SNHLY and CDR2 is FYNNEI. Trimming removed 5 bases from V and 4 bases from J; junction bases left unmatched: 11. CDR3 amino acids: CASSNSPGTSVYNEQFF. The DNA for the CDR3 is TGTGCCAGCAGTAACAGTCCCGGGACTAGCGTATACAATGAGCAGTTCTTC.

About this clonotype: The junction shows a germline mismatch at one end, possibly a read error. The genes are TRBV4-1 and TRBJ1-5; D is unclear. The CDR3 extends over 14 amino acids. Germline loops: CDR1 MGHRA, CDR2 YSYEKL. The CDR3: CASSPTMGNQLQHF. CDR3 nucleotide sequence: TGCGCCAGCAGCCCGACGATGGGCAATCAGCTCCAGCATTTT.

This clonotype was observed many times. This chain uses TRBV6-2 or TRBV6-3 with TRBJ2-5; the D gene is possibly TRBD1 (5 bases). The CDR3 totals 14 residues. The V end lost 6 bases, the J end lost 2 bases, and 13 bases lay between the germline ends. CDR1 and CDR2 from the germline V gene are MNHEY and SVGEGT. This CDR3 reads CASRPDSQQETQYF. CDR3 nucleotides: TGTGCCAGCAGGCCCGACAGTCAACAAGAGACCCAGTACTTC.

A note on this clonotype: A read error is likely, as this CDR3 ends without the conserved phenylalanine or tryptophan. V usage is TRBV7-9 and J usage is TRBJ2-7; the D call may be TRBD1 or TRBD2 (5 bases each). The CDR3 contains 13 residues. The V gene's germline CDR1 is SEHNR and CDR2 FQNEAQ (reference sequence). Trimming took 7 bases from V and 7 from J, leaving 17 bases between them. The CDR3 here is CASTPGSKKEQYS. CDR3 coding DNA: TGTGCCAGCACCCCAGGGAGTAAAAAAGAGCAGTACTCC.

Turning to this clonotype: This may arise from a read error, as a much more abundant clone is one base away. CDR3 bases: TGCAGCGCCGGAGGACTAGCGGGAGGAGGGTTCGGGGAGCTGTTTTTT. Translated, it gives CSAGGLAGGGFGELFF. The chain combines TRBV29-1 with TRBJ2-2; the match to TRBD2 covers 14 bases. After removal of 7 bases from V and 7 bases from J, the junction contained 11 bases not matched to a gene. Germline V gene lookup returns CDR1 SQVTM and CDR2 ANQGSEA. This CDR3 has 16 residues.

The chain couples TRBV5-1 to TRBJ1-1; a possible D gene is TRBD1 (6 bases). This CDR3 contains 15 residues. V was pared by 0 bases and J by 3 bases, with 12 bases between. Per the germline V gene, CDR1 is SGHRS and CDR2 is YFSETQ. The CDR3 here is CASSLAGAGYTEAFF. CDR3 bases: TGCGCCAGCAGCTTGGCAGGGGCCGGTTACACTGAAGCTTTCTTT. Drawing the rest from reference TRBV5-1 and TRBJ1-1, the complete variable domain is KAGVTQTPRYLIKTRGQQVTLSCSPISGHRSVSWYQQTPGQGLQFLFEYFSETQRNKGNFPGRFSGRQFSNSRSEMNVSTLELGDSALYLCASSLAGAGYTEAFFGQGTRLTVV.

This clonotype was detected many times. This chain links TRBV7-2 with TRBJ1-3; D gene unclear. CDR1 SGHTA and CDR2 FQGNSA come from the germline V gene. There are 14 residues in the CDR3. V lost 7 bases and J lost 0, with 10 bases in between. DNA of the CDR3: TGTGCCAGCATCTCTGGACTCTCTGGAAACACCATATATTTT. It codes for CASISGLSGNTIYF.

Many counts were recorded for this clonotype. V gene TRBV29-1 combines with J gene TRBJ1-1; a possible D gene is TRBD1 (6 bases). Germline V gene lookup returns CDR1 SQVTM and CDR2 ANQGSEA. The CDR3 sequence is 15 residues long. Between the trimmed V and J ends, which lost 3 bases and 4 bases, there was a span of 18 bases. CDR3 DNA: TGCAGCGTTGACTGGTCCGGACAGCATGGCACTGAAGCTTTCTTT. Amino acid sequence: CSVDWSGQHGTEAFF.

The genes are TRBV30 and TRBJ2-5, with D possibly TRBD2 on 6 matching bases. V was shortened by 0 bases and J by 3 bases, with 17 bases between the two germline ends. There are 16 residues in the CDR3. The germline V gene encodes CDR1 GTSNPN and CDR2 SVGIG (reference sequence). The CDR3 sequence: CAWSVQSGLPEETQYF. CDR3 nucleotides: TGTGCCTGGAGTGTACAGAGCGGACTACCTGAAGAGACCCAGTACTTC.

The chain couples TRBV4-2 to TRBJ2-5; 7 bases are a match to TRBD2. This CDR3 comprises 16 residues. Germline V CDR1 and CDR2: LGHNA, YNFKEQ. With 5 bases clipped from V and 5 bases from J, the junction kept 14 bases outside the gene matches. The CDR3 loop reads CASSDSGLTSVETQYF. In nucleotides, the CDR3 is TGTGCCAGCAGCGATTCGGGACTAACGTCGGTGGAGACCCAGTACTTC.

This clonotype was counted a few times. The chain recombines TRBV20-1 with TRBJ2-5, with D maybe TRBD2 (6 bases). The CDR3 totals 15 residues. Trimming left V 0 bases short and J 5 bases short, with 16 bases between. Germline CDR1 reads DFQATT; CDR2 reads SNEGSKA (reference sequence). The chain's CDR3 is CSARDGFGLYETQYF. DNA for the CDR3: TGCAGTGCTAGAGATGGTTTTGGACTATACGAGACCCAGTACTTC.

This clonotype was observed at least ten times. V and J are TRBV28 and TRBJ2-2; 12 bases align to TRBD2. Per the germline V gene, CDR1 is MDHEN and CDR2 is SYDVKM. The CDR3 loop spans 16 amino acids. V dropped 6 bases and J dropped 8; count of bases not matched to a gene: 10. CDR3 nucleotide sequence: TGTGCCAGCAGGTTCCGACTAGCGGGAGTGTCAGGGGAGCTGTTTTTT. Translating it yields CASRFRLAGVSGELFF.

Notes on this clonotype: A read error may be the cause here, since a much bigger clone is one base away. V is TRBV6-2 or TRBV6-3 and J is TRBJ1-5, with 7 bases aligning to TRBD1. This CDR3 spans 16 amino acids. The germline gives CDR1 MNHEY, CDR2 SVGEGT. CDR3 sequence: CAGSYEGGNSGQPQHF. DNA for the CDR3: TGTGCCGGCAGTTATGAAGGGGGCAATAGCGGACAGCCCCAGCATTTT.

The rearrangement uses TRBV5-5 and TRBJ2-7; 10 bases line up with TRBD2. The germline CDR1 and CDR2 sequences are SGHKS and YYEKEE (reference sequence). The CDR3 length is 16 residues. V lost 1 base, J lost 5 bases, and 9 bases stayed unmatched. In nucleotides, the CDR3 is TGTGCCAGCAGCTTGCTTTTAGCGGGAGGTTCTGACGAGCAGTACTTC. This codes for CASSLLLAGGSDEQYF.

V and J are TRBV7-9 and TRBJ2-3; D might be TRBD2 (5 bases). CDR1 and CDR2 from the germline V gene are SEHNR and FQNEAQ (reference sequence). Trimming left V 2 bases short and J 2 bases short, with 11 bases between. The CDR3 loop spans 15 amino acids. CDR3 protein: CASSLIIGNTDTQYF. CDR3 nucleotide sequence: TGTGCCAGCAGCTTAATCATCGGGAACACAGATACGCAGTATTTT.